Each of the 5 T cell receptor beta chains below was sequenced from the same sample in a study of blood T cell repertoires in COVID-19 (dated by TCRdb to the early 2020s). The library was made by the immunoSEQ multiplex PCR assay. In TCRdb, the immuneACCESS table is reduced to in-frame sequences with V and J assigned. These tables do not hold every clone; where another copy was compared, an unresolved V gene accounts for under half, and the others remain unexplained. This sample comprises hundreds of thousands of clones, around nine tenths of them detected only once. Jointly, the top ten make up about 1.2% of the sample. Sequencing was done on a sample of peripheral blood. These receptors were obtained from a man between 70 and 80 years old with acute or convalescent COVID-19.

This clone was found once. The chain links TRBV10-3 to TRBJ1-5, with 9 bases that match TRBD1. The J segment lost 5 bases and the V segment lost 0 bases, leaving 5 bases of the junction unmatched. The CDR3 loop spans 16 amino acids. CDR1 is ENHRY and CDR2 is SYGVKD in the germline V gene. The CDR3 nucleotides are TGTGCCATCAGTGAGTCCCGGACAGGGGAGGATCAGCCCCAGCATTTT. Translating gives CAISESRTGEDQPQHF.

The rearrangement uses TRBV28 and TRBJ2-7, with TRBD1 matching over 7 bases. V shed 2 bases and J 10 bases; nucleotides not matched to a gene: 5. CDR3 size: 12 residues. Germline V gene lookup returns CDR1 MDHEN and CDR2 SYDVKM. The CDR3 DNA reads TGTGCCAGCAGTTTAAGGGGGACAGATCAGTACTTC. Translation: CASSLRGTDQYF.

This chain links TRBV28 with TRBJ1-1; TRBD1 aligns across 8 bases. CDR3 length equals 15 residues. Trimming cost V 7 bases and J 1 base; bases outside gene matches: 8. The germline CDR1 and CDR2 sequences are MDHEN and SYDVKM. The chain's CDR3 is CASTNRDRKNTEAFF. The CDR3 region has the DNA TGTGCCAGCACCAACCGGGACAGGAAGAACACTGAAGCTTTCTTT.

This sequence joins TRBV30 and TRBJ1-1; the D gene is possibly TRBD1 (5 bases). The V and J ends lost 2 bases and 1 base respectively, with 11 bases between them. Germline CDR1 GTSNPN, CDR2 SVGIG (reference sequence). CDR3 length: 14 amino acids. In DNA form, the CDR3 reads TGTGCCTGGAGTCGGGTCGGGGGGAACACTGAAGCTTTCTTT. It is translated as CAWSRVGGNTEAFF. Based on the CDR3 plus reference TRBV30 and TRBJ1-1, the full variable domain is SQTIHQWPATLVQPVGSPLSLECTVEGTSNPNLYWYRQAAGRGLQLLFYSVGIGQISSEVPQNLSASRPQDRQFILSSKKLLLSDSGFYLCAWSRVGGNTEAFFGQGTRLTVV.

The rearrangement links TRBV5-4 to TRBJ1-4; D remains unclear. V was clipped by 3 bases and J by 4 bases, with 7 bases between them. The CDR3 consists of 13 residues. Germline CDR1 reads SGHNT; CDR2 reads YYREEE (reference sequence). The CDR3 sequence is CASSSRNNEKLFF. CDR3 nucleotides: TGTGCCAGCAGCTCCAGAAATAATGAAAAACTGTTTTTT.